The rows below give T cell receptor beta chains drawn from one sample of a study of blood T cell repertoires in COVID-19. Using immunoSEQ multiplex PCR, the repertoire was profiled, and TCRdb retains in-frame clones only, with some absent. The data show fewer than 70,000 clones, 80% to 90% seen once. The sequenced material came from peripheral blood. These receptors all come from a man aged 50 to 60 with acute or convalescent COVID-19. Each CDR3 is given with its conserved first and last residue. Each record gives: J gene, V gene, clone size, D gene, CDR3 protein, CDR3 DNA. The D gene is left open where the match is weak. Some rows have no size entry. The others give once, few or many, or a class for an expanded clone.

j_call: TRBJ1-3
v_call: TRBV6-1
clone_size: .
d_call: .
cdr3_aa: CASSEQGISGNTIYF
cdr3_nt: TGTGCCAGCAGTGAACAGGGGATCTCTGGAAACACCATATATTTT

j_call: TRBJ2-2
v_call: TRBV6-4
clone_size: .
d_call: .
cdr3_aa: CASRRGGQSTGELFF
cdr3_nt: TGTGCCAGCAGACGGGGGGGACAGAGCACCGGGGAGCTGTTTTTT

j_call: TRBJ2-1
v_call: TRBV7-9
clone_size: .
d_call: TRBD1
cdr3_aa: CASSPGTGNEQFF
cdr3_nt: TGTGCCAGCAGCCCGGGGACAGGGAATGAGCAGTTCTTC

j_call: TRBJ2-7
v_call: TRBV28
clone_size: once
d_call: TRBD1
cdr3_aa: CASRGDRLLPYEQYF
cdr3_nt: TGTGCCAGCAGGGGGGACAGGCTCTTACCCTACGAGCAGTACTTC

j_call: TRBJ1-4
v_call: TRBV7-9
clone_size: .
d_call: .
cdr3_aa: CASSLVQGHNEKLFF
cdr3_nt: TGTGCCAGCAGCTTAGTGCAGGGACACAATGAAAAACTGTTTTTT

j_call: TRBJ1-1
v_call: TRBV5-1
clone_size: .
d_call: TRBD1
cdr3_aa: CASSPYGTGEAFF
cdr3_nt: TGCGCCAGCAGCCCTTACGGGACAGGTGAAGCTTTCTTT

j_call: TRBJ1-2
v_call: TRBV6-2/TRBV6-3
clone_size: .
d_call: .
cdr3_aa: CASSYTSYGYTF
cdr3_nt: TGTGCCAGCAGTTATACCAGCTATGGCTACACCTTC

j_call: TRBJ1-1
v_call: TRBV12-3/TRBV12-4
clone_size: .
d_call: .
cdr3_aa: CASSSTGFEAFF
cdr3_nt: TGTGCCAGCAGTTCCACAGGGTTTGAAGCTTTCTTT

j_call: TRBJ1-5
v_call: TRBV27
clone_size: .
d_call: TRBD1
cdr3_aa: CASSATTGGGYSNQPQHF
cdr3_nt: TGTGCCAGCAGTGCGACTACAGGGGGGGGTTATAGCAATCAGCCCCAGCATTTT

j_call: TRBJ1-2
v_call: TRBV4-3
clone_size: .
d_call: TRBD1
cdr3_aa: CASSRITGGNYGYTF
cdr3_nt: TGCGCCAGCAGCCGAATAACAGGGGGAAACTATGGCTACACCTTC

j_call: TRBJ1-2
v_call: TRBV19
clone_size: .
d_call: .
cdr3_aa: CASTRRGGTQTSYGYTF
cdr3_nt: TGTGCCAGTACCAGACGGGGGGGGACTCAAACCTCCTATGGCTACACCTTC

j_call: TRBJ2-1
v_call: TRBV3-1/TRBV3-2
clone_size: .
d_call: .
cdr3_aa: CASSQASLLSYNEQFF
cdr3_nt: TGTGCCAGCAGCCAAGCTAGCCTATTGTCCTACAATGAGCAGTTCTTC

j_call: TRBJ1-2
v_call: TRBV16
clone_size: .
d_call: TRBD1
cdr3_aa: CASSQPGRIRQGGYYGYTF
cdr3_nt: TGTGCCAGCAGCCAACCCGGCCGAATTCGACAGGGGGGATACTATGGCTACACCTTC

j_call: TRBJ1-1
v_call: TRBV6-5
clone_size: .
d_call: .
cdr3_aa: CASNAQGLLSEAFF
cdr3_nt: TGTGCCAGCAATGCACAGGGTCTGCTCTCTGAAGCTTTCTTT

j_call: TRBJ1-5
v_call: TRBV5-8
clone_size: .
d_call: TRBD1
cdr3_aa: CASTELQGTVGNQPQHF
cdr3_nt: TGTGCCAGCACCGAATTACAGGGGACGGTGGGCAATCAGCCCCAGCATTTT

j_call: TRBJ2-2
v_call: TRBV2
clone_size: .
d_call: .
cdr3_aa: CASSAGLVLAGELFF
cdr3_nt: TGTGCCAGCAGCGCGGGTCTAGTTCTCGCCGGGGAGCTGTTTTTT

j_call: TRBJ2-2
v_call: TRBV7-2
clone_size: .
d_call: TRBD2
cdr3_aa: CASRLTPSGRAVAGELFF
cdr3_nt: TGTGCCAGCAGGTTAACCCCTAGCGGGAGGGCCGTCGCCGGGGAGCTGTTTTTT

j_call: TRBJ1-2
v_call: TRBV7-2
clone_size: .
d_call: .
cdr3_aa: CASSFTVDYGYTF
cdr3_nt: TGTGCCAGCAGCTTTACGGTAGACTATGGCTACACCTTC

j_call: TRBJ1-2
v_call: TRBV19
clone_size: .
d_call: .
cdr3_aa: CASSRLSTYGYTF
cdr3_nt: TGTGCCAGTAGTCGCCTGTCAACTTATGGCTACACCTTC

j_call: TRBJ1-1
v_call: TRBV2
clone_size: .
d_call: .
cdr3_aa: CASSVVRGAEAFF
cdr3_nt: TGTGCCAGCAGTGTGGTCAGGGGTGCTGAAGCTTTCTTT

j_call: TRBJ1-2
v_call: TRBV5-1
clone_size: few
d_call: TRBD1
cdr3_aa: CASSLGQGGRQVFGYTF
cdr3_nt: TGCGCCAGCAGCTTGGGCCAGGGGGGTCGTCAGGTCTTTGGCTACACCTTC

j_call: TRBJ1-2
v_call: TRBV5-4
clone_size: .
d_call: .
cdr3_aa: CASSSPGSPSYGYTF
cdr3_nt: TGTGCCAGCAGCTCCCCAGGGTCCCCGTCCTATGGCTACACCTTC

j_call: TRBJ2-3
v_call: TRBV4-3
clone_size: .
d_call: .
cdr3_aa: CASSQDSLAEITDTQYF
cdr3_nt: TGCGCCAGCAGCCAAGATAGTTTAGCGGAAATCACAGATACGCAGTATTTT

j_call: TRBJ1-4
v_call: TRBV18
clone_size: once
d_call: TRBD1
cdr3_aa: CASSPRTGGGSEKLFF
cdr3_nt: TGTGCCAGCTCACCCCGGACAGGGGGAGGGAGTGAAAAACTGTTTTTT

j_call: TRBJ1-5
v_call: TRBV28
clone_size: .
d_call: .
cdr3_aa: CASSQGSRYQPQHF
cdr3_nt: TGTGCCAGCAGTCAGGGGTCACGGTATCAGCCCCAGCATTTT

j_call: TRBJ1-6
v_call: TRBV5-1
clone_size: .
d_call: .
cdr3_aa: CASSLVPGNSPLHF
cdr3_nt: TGCGCCAGCAGCTTGGTCCCAGGGAACTCACCCCTCCACTTT